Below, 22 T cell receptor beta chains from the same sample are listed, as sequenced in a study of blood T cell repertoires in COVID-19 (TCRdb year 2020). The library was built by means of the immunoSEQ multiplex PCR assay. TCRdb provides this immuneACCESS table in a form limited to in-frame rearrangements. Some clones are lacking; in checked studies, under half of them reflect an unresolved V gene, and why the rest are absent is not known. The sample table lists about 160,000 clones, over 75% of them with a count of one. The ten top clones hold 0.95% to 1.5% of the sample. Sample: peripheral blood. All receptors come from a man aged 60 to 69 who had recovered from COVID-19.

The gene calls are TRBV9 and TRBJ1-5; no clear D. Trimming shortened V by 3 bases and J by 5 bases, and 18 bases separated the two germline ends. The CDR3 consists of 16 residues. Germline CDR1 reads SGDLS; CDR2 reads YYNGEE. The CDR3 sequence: CASSDPRSRADQPQHF. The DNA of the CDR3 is TGTGCCAGCAGCGATCCCCGGTCGCGAGCGGATCAGCCCCAGCATTTT. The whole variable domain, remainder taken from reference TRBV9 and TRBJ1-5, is DSGVTQTPKHLITATGQRVTLRCSPRSGDLSVYWYQQSLDQGLQFLIQYYNGEERAKGNILERFSAQQFPDLHSELNLSSLELGDSALYFCASSDPRSRADQPQHFGDGTRLSIL.

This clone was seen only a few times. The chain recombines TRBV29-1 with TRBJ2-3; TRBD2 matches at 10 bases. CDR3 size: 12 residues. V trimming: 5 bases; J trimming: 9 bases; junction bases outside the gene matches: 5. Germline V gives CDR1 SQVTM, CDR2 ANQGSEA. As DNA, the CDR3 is TGCAGCGTTAGCGGGGGGGCCTCCACGCAGTATTTT. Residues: CSVSGGASTQYF.

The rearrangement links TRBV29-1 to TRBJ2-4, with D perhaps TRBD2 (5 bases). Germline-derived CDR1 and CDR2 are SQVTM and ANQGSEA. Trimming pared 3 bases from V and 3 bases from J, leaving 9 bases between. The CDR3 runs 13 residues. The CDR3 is CSVEEADKNIQYF. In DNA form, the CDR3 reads TGCAGCGTTGAGGAGGCCGACAAAAACATTCAGTACTTC.

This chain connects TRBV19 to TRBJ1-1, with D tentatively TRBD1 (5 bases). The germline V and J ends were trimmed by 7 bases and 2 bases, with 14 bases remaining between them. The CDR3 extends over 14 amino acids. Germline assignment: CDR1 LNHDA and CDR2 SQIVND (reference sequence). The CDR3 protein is CASNWGGLNTEAFF. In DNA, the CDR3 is TGTGCCAGTAACTGGGGGGGTCTTAACACTGAAGCTTTCTTT. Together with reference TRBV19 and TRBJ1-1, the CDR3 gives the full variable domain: DGGITQSPKYLFRKEGQNVTLSCEQNLNHDAMYWYRQDPGQGLRLIYYSQIVNDFQKGDIAEGYSVSREKKESFPLTVTSAQKNPTAFYLCASNWGGLNTEAFFGQGTRLTVV.

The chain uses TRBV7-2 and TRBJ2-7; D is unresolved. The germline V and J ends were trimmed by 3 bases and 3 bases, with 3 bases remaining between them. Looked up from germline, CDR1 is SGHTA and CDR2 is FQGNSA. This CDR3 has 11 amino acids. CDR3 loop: CASSFNYEQYF. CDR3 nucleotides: TGTGCCAGCAGCTTCAACTACGAGCAGTACTTC.

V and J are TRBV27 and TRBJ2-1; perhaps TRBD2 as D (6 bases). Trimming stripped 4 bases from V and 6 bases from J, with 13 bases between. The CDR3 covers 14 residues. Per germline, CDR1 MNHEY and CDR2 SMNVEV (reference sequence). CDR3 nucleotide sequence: TGTGCCAGCAGTTCCCTCGGGACTTCCAATGAGCAGTTCTTC. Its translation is CASSSLGTSNEQFF.

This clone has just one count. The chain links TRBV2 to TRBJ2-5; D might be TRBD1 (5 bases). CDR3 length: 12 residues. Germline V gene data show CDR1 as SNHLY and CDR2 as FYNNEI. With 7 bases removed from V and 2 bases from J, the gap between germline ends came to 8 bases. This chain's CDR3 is CASNGQQETQYF. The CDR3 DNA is TGTGCCAGCAATGGACAACAAGAGACCCAGTACTTC.

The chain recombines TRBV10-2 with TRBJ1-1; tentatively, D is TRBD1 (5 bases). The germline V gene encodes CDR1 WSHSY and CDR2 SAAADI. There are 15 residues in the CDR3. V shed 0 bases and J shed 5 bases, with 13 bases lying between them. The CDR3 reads CASSESVGGLTEAFF. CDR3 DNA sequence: TGCGCCAGCAGTGAGTCCGTGGGGGGTTTAACTGAAGCTTTCTTT.

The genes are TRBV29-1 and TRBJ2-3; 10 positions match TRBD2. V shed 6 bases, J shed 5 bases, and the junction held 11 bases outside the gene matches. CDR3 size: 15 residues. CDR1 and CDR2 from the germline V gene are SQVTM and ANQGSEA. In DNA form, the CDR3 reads TGCAGCGTGCCGGCGGTAGCGGGGGGAGGAGATACGCAGTATTTT. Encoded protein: CSVPAVAGGGDTQYF.

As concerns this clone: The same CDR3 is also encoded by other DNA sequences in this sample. CDR3 DNA sequence: TGTGCCAGCAGCTGGGACAGGGCTAATTCACCCCTCCACTTT. It specifies CASSWDRANSPLHF. The rearrangement uses TRBV5-6 and TRBJ1-6; 9 positions agree with TRBD1. The length of the CDR3 is 14 residues. CDR1 is SGHDT, CDR2 YYEEEE, per germline. V shed 3 bases and J 6 bases; nucleotides not matched to a gene: 1.

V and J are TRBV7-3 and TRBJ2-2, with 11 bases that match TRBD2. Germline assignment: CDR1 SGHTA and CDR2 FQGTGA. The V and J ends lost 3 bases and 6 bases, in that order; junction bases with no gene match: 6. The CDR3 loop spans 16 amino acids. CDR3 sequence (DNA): TGTGCCAGCAGCTTTAGCGGGGGGGCCATCGCCGGGGAGCTGTTTTTT. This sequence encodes CASSFSGGAIAGELFF.

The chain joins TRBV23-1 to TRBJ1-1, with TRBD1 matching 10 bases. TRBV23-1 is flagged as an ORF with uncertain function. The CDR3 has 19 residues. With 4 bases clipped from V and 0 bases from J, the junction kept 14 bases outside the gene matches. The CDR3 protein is CASSPGTGAPKLMNTEAFF. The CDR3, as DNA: TGCGCCAGCAGTCCCGGGACAGGGGCGCCTAAGCTCATGAACACTGAAGCTTTCTTT.

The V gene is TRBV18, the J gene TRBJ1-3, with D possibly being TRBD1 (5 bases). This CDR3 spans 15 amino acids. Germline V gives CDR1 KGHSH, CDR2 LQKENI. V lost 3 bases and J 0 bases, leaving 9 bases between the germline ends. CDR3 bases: TGTGCCAGCTCACCGAATACAGGCTCTGGAAACACCATATATTTT. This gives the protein CASSPNTGSGNTIYF.

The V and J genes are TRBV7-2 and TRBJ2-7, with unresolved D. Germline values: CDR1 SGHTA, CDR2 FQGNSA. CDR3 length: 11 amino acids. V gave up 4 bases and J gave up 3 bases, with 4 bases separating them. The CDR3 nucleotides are TGTGCCAGCAGCTCCTTCTACGAGCAGTACTTC. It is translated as CASSSFYEQYF.

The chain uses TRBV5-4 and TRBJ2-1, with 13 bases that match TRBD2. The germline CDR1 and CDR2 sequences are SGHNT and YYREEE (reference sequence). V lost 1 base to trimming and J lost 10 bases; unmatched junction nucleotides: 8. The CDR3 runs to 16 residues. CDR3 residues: CASSLRLAGGRWEQFF. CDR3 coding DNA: TGTGCCAGCAGCTTGAGACTAGCGGGGGGACGCTGGGAGCAGTTCTTC.

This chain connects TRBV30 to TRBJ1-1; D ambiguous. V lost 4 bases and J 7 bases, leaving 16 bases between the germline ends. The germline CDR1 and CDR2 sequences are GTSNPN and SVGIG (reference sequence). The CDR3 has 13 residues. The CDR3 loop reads CAWTNLRGNEAFF. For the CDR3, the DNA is TGTGCCTGGACAAACCTTCGAGGGAATGAAGCTTTCTTT.

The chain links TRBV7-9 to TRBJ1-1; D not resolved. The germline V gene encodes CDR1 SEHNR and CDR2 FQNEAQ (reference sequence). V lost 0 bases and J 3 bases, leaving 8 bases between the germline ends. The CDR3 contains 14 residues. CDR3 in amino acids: CASSLARSDTEAFF. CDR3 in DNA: TGTGCCAGCAGCTTAGCGCGATCCGACACTGAAGCTTTCTTT.

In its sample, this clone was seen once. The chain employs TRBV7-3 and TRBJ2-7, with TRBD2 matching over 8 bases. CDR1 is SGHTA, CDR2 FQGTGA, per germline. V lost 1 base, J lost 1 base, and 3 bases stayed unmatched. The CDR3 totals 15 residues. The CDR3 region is CASSLNGGASYEQYF. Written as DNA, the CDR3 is TGTGCCAGCAGCTTAAACGGGGGGGCTTCCTACGAGCAGTACTTC.

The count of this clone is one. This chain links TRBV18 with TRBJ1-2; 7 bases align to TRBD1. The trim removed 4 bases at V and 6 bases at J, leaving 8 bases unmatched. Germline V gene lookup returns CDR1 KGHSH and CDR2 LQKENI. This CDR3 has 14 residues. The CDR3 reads CASSLRQGEDGYTF. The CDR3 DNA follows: TGTGCCAGCTCACTAAGACAGGGAGAGGATGGCTACACCTTC.

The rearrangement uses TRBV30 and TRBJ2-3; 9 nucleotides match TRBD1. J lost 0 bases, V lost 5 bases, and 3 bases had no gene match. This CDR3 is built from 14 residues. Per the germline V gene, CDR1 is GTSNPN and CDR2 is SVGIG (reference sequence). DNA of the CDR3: TGTGCCTGGGACAGGGGGTCTAGCACAGATACGCAGTATTTT. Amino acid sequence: CAWDRGSSTDTQYF.

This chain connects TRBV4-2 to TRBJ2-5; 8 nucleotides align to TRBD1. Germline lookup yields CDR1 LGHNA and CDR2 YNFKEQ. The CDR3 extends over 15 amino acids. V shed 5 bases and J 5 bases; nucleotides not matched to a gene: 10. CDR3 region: CASSSYQGAGETQYF. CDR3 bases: TGTGCCAGCAGCAGTTACCAGGGGGCCGGGGAGACCCAGTACTTC.

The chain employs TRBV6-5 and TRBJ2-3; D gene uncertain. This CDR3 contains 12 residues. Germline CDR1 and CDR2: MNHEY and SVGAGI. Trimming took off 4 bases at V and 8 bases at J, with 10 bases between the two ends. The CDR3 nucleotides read TGTGCCAGCAGTTCCCCGCGTGCTACGCAGTATTTT. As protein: CASSSPRATQYF.